This T cell receptor beta chain was retrieved from a study of T cells in women clearing cervical HPV infection. CDR3 length: 15 amino acids. Looked up from germline, CDR1 is SGHDT and CDR2 is YYEEEE. Trimming shortened V by 3 bases and J by 7 bases, and 19 bases separated the two germline ends. Points on this clone: The read is 3 residues too short to cover the CDR3 end, so that end is filled in from the germline J gene.

Repertoires were generated with immunoSEQ multiplex PCR, while TCRdb's copy carries only in-frame clones and drops some. This repertoire includes about 33,000 clones. This sequence originates from a woman aged 18-69 years with a cervical HPV16 infection that either progressed to CIN3+ or cleared (not recorded which). V is TRBV5-6 and J is TRBJ1-2, with D perhaps matching TRBD1 (6 bases). The sample was blood buffy coat. The sequenced CDR3 bases are TGTGCCAGCAGCTCCATTCGACAGGACAGTAGTGGC. It codes for CASSSIRQDSSG. In full, the CDR3 reads CASSSIRQDSSGYTF. Supplemented by reference TRBV5-6 and TRBJ1-2, the full variable domain reads DAGVTQSPTHLIKTRGQQVTLRCSPKSGHDTVSWYQQALGQGPQFIFQYYEEEERQRGNFPDRFSGHQFPNYSSELNVNALLLGDSALYLCASSSIRQDSSGYTFGSGTRLTVV.